This TCR beta chain was retrieved from a study of CD8 T cells in Susac syndrome. Random hexamers were used to reverse transcribe an amount of 0.5 to 1 ug RNA. MiXCR, run by TCRdb on the immunoSEQ multiplex PCR reads, gives a single entry per CDR3 protein. The data contain 180,000 or so distinct CDR3 sequences, just under 95% of them seen just once; the ten biggest clones take up 0.085% to 0.12%. The V gene's germline CDR1 is SGHNT and CDR2 YYREEE (reference sequence). The CDR3 spans 15 residues. Trimming at V came to 4 bases and at J to 9 bases, leaving 7 bases not matched to a gene. This chain links TRBV5-4 with TRBJ2-1, with 13 bases that match TRBD2. This receptor was identified in a human donor in good health. The sample was CD4+ T cells from PBMCs. The CDR3 DNA follows: TGTGCCAGCAGCGAGAGACTAGCGGGAGGAAGTGAGCAGTTCTTC. This translates into CASSERLAGGSEQFF.